The 18 T cell receptor beta chains below all came from one sample that was sequenced in a study of blood T cell repertoires in COVID-19. Clones were sequenced by immunoSEQ multiplex PCR, and TCRdb holds only the in-frame ones, with some missing. Seen here are around 400,000 clones, around 87% observed once, and the top ten hold roughly 2%. Sequenced: peripheral blood. These receptors originate from a woman in her sixties with COVID-19, enrolled during active disease.

V is TRBV6-5 and J is TRBJ1-5; D is perhaps TRBD1 (5 bases). The CDR3 has 13 amino acids. V lost 6 bases to trimming and J lost 7 bases, with 13 bases between them. The germline V gene encodes CDR1 MNHEY and CDR2 SVGAGI. CDR3 region: CASSLNKGQPQHF. The DNA of the CDR3 is TGTGCCAGCAGCCTTAATAAGGGGCAGCCCCAGCATTTT.

The chain is built from TRBV30 and TRBJ2-7; D perhaps matches TRBD2 (5 bases). V was trimmed by 4 bases and J by 0 bases, leaving 10 bases between them. This CDR3 contains 13 residues. Looked up from germline, CDR1 is GTSNPN and CDR2 is SVGIG (reference sequence). Here the CDR3 reads CAWTRGPSYEQYF. DNA of the CDR3: TGTGCCTGGACCCGCGGGCCCTCCTACGAGCAGTACTTC.

This chain joins TRBV18 and TRBJ1-2; TRBD1 matches 7 bases. After removal of 2 bases from V and 0 bases from J, the junction contained 9 bases not matched to a gene. Germline V gives CDR1 KGHSH, CDR2 LQKENI. This CDR3 spans 17 amino acids. CDR3 nucleotides: TGTGCCAGCTCACCATTTGCAGGGGGACTCCCTAACTATGGCTACACCTTC. This encodes CASSPFAGGLPNYGYTF.

The V and J genes are TRBV20-1 and TRBJ2-7; tentative D call: TRBD1 (7 bases). Germline CDR1 reads DFQATT; CDR2 reads SNEGSKA (reference sequence). The V gene lost 3 bases and the J gene lost 6 bases, with 21 bases spanning the gap. This CDR3 spans 15 amino acids. DNA of the CDR3: TGCAGTGCTAGTGTGCCAGGGGGGATCTCGGGCGAGCAGTACTTC. It is translated as CSASVPGGISGEQYF.

This sequence joins TRBV6-5 and TRBJ2-5; TRBD1 aligns across 9 bases. This CDR3 is built from 14 residues. Germline CDR1 reads MNHEY; CDR2 reads SVGAGI. With V trimmed by 6 bases and J by 4 bases, 6 bases remained unmatched. The DNA of the CDR3 is TGTGCCAGCAGGGTACAGGGGGCTGGAGAGACCCAGTACTTC. Protein sequence: CASRVQGAGETQYF.

The gene calls are TRBV5-1 and TRBJ1-2, with 8 bases that match TRBD1. Germline values: CDR1 SGHRS, CDR2 YFSETQ. There are 16 residues in the CDR3. V shed 4 bases, J shed 1 base, and the junction held 9 bases outside the gene matches. This chain's CDR3 is CASSRTGSENNYGYTF. DNA for the CDR3: TGCGCCAGCAGCCGGACAGGGTCTGAGAATAACTATGGCTACACCTTC.

The chain combines TRBV7-3 with TRBJ2-1; 7 bases agree with TRBD1. V was pared by 5 bases and J by 8 bases, with 9 bases of the junction left unmatched. The CDR3 loop spans 14 amino acids. The germline CDR1 and CDR2 sequences are SGHTA and FQGTGA. The CDR3, as DNA: TGTGCCAGCAGCCCTCGACAGGGAAACTATGAGCAGTTCTTC. Its translation is CASSPRQGNYEQFF.

The sample holds a few counts of this clone. V gene TRBV7-3 combines with J gene TRBJ1-2; TRBD1 matches 9 bases. There are 15 residues in the CDR3. Germline CDR1 and CDR2: SGHTA and FQGTGA. The J segment lost 2 bases and the V segment lost 5 bases, leaving 6 bases of the junction unmatched. The CDR3 region is CASSPQGQGNYGYTF. DNA for the CDR3: TGTGCCAGCAGCCCACAGGGACAGGGAAACTATGGCTACACCTTC.

This chain joins TRBV7-2 and TRBJ2-3; D might be TRBD2 (6 bases). This CDR3 spans 13 amino acids. CDR1 is SGHTA, CDR2 FQGNSA, per germline. The ends were cut back, 11 bases at V and 4 bases at J, with 16 bases in the middle. The DNA of the CDR3 is TGTGCCTCAAGGAGGGGTCGCGCAGATACGCAGTATTTT. This codes for CASRRGRADTQYF.

This rearrangement joins TRBV18 to TRBJ1-2, with a possible D match to TRBD1 (6 bases). This CDR3 contains 15 residues. V dropped 4 bases and J dropped 0 bases, with 12 bases sitting between them. Germline loops: CDR1 KGHSH, CDR2 LQKENI. This chain's CDR3 is CASSLGQTTNYGYTF. The CDR3 nucleotides read TGTGCCAGCTCACTAGGACAGACCACTAACTATGGCTACACCTTC.

J is TRBJ2-3 and V is TRBV10-3; a weak D match, TRBD2 (5 bases). V lost 5 bases, J lost 4 bases, and 10 bases lay in between. The germline CDR1 and CDR2 sequences are ENHRY and SYGVKD. CDR3 size: 13 residues. CDR3 protein: CAISWGEADTQYF. The DNA of the CDR3 is TGTGCCATCAGTTGGGGAGAAGCAGATACGCAGTATTTT.

The chain couples TRBV28 to TRBJ1-2, with D maybe TRBD1 (5 bases). Deletions cut 10 bases from V and 4 bases from J, with 19 bases between. From germline, CDR1 is MDHEN and CDR2 SYDVKM. The CDR3 spans 14 residues. The CDR3 DNA follows: TGTGCCACCGAACCGCGGGGACTGTCCTATGGCTACACCTTC. Residues: CATEPRGLSYGYTF.

The chain combines TRBV5-1 with TRBJ1-1; 8 positions agree with TRBD1. The germline V gene has CDR1 SGHRS and CDR2 YFSETQ. J gave up 6 bases and V 4 bases, and 8 bases lay outside the gene matches. This CDR3 is built from 14 residues. CDR3 sequence (DNA): TGCGCCAGCAGCGTGACAGGGGATTGGGCTGAAGCTTTCTTT. It is translated as CASSVTGDWAEAFF.

V and J are TRBV4-1 and TRBJ1-4; D not resolved. There are 12 residues in the CDR3. CDR1 and CDR2 from the germline V gene are MGHRA and YSYEKL. V lost 2 bases to trimming and J lost 8 bases, with 6 bases between them. DNA of the CDR3: TGCGCCAGCAGCCAATCCGTAGAAAAACTGTTTTTT. The encoded protein is CASSQSVEKLFF.

V and J are TRBV2 and TRBJ1-2, with TRBD1 as a possible D gene (5 bases). There are 13 residues in the CDR3. V dropped 6 bases and J dropped 4 bases, with 12 bases sitting between them. Germline V gene sequence: CDR1 SNHLY, CDR2 FYNNEI. The CDR3 bases are TGTGCCAGCAGGGCCCGACAGACCTATGGCTACACCTTC. Protein product: CASRARQTYGYTF.

CDR3 sequence: CASSFGTARTYEQYF. The CDR3 DNA is TGTGCCAGCAGCTTCGGGACAGCGAGAACCTACGAGCAGTACTTC. This rearrangement joins TRBV7-8 to TRBJ2-7; the match to TRBD1 covers 7 bases. The CDR3 sequence is 15 residues long. Per germline, CDR1 SGHVS and CDR2 FQNEAQ. V shed 3 bases, J shed 2 bases, and the junction held 7 bases outside the gene matches.

This chain connects TRBV5-1 to TRBJ2-2; 13 bases align to TRBD2. CDR3 length: 16 residues. Germline CDR1 reads SGHRS; CDR2 reads YFSETQ. The V segment lost 7 bases and the J segment 0 bases; nucleotides outside the gene matches: 3. CDR3 region: CASSGLAGSNTGELFF. For the CDR3, the DNA is TGCGCCAGCTCGGGACTAGCGGGGTCGAACACCGGGGAGCTGTTTTTT.

This clone came up a few times. This rearrangement joins TRBV28 to TRBJ1-3; D unresolved. Germline assignment: CDR1 MDHEN and CDR2 SYDVKM. This CDR3 comprises 15 residues. The ends were cut back, 1 base at V and 0 bases at J, with 7 bases in the middle. In DNA form, the CDR3 reads TGTGCCAGCAGTTTATTAGTTAGCTCTGGAAACACCATATATTTT. It translates to CASSLLVSSGNTIYF.